Listed below are T cell receptor beta chains from one sample, sequenced in a study of shared clonotypes between healthy human individuals. Only in-frame clones appear in the TCRdb table, and some are missing; sequencing was by immunoSEQ multiplex PCR. The sample consists of around 2.1 million clones, 95% of them appearing once. The sample taken for sequencing was naive CD4+ T cells sorted from blood. These receptors originate from a young man in good health. Both conserved end residues are part of each CDR3. Each record gives: V gene, D gene, J gene, clone size, CDR3 protein, CDR3 DNA. The D gene is left open where the match is weak. Expanded clones are given a class, and other clones once, few, many or no size at all.

TRBV29-1	-	TRBJ1-1	-	CSVADWNTEAFF	TGCAGCGTTGCAGACTGGAACACTGAAGCTTTCTTT
TRBV10-3	-	TRBJ2-7	-	CAISTIEGDEQYF	TGTGCCATCAGTACCATAGAGGGGGACGAGCAGTACTTC
TRBV18	-	TRBJ1-1	-	CASSPGVQRDTTEAFF	TGTGCCAGCTCACCGGGAGTTCAACGGGATACAACTGAAGCTTTCTTT
TRBV28	-	TRBJ2-7	-	CASSWGFYEQYF	TGTGCCAGCAGTTGGGGGTTCTACGAGCAGTACTTC
TRBV6-9	TRBD2	TRBJ2-1	-	CATEAGGRVDEQFF	TGTGCCACCGAAGCGGGGGGGCGGGTGGATGAGCAGTTCTTC
TRBV11-3	-	TRBJ2-3	-	CASRAPGTDTQYF	TGTGCCAGCCGCGCCCCTGGAACAGATACGCAGTATTTT
TRBV7-9	-	TRBJ2-2	-	CASSFSVGPGELFF	TGTGCCAGCAGCTTTTCAGTGGGGCCCGGGGAGCTGTTTTTT
TRBV7-9	TRBD1	TRBJ2-7	-	CASSLSGTGAGEQYF	TGTGCCAGCAGCTTAAGTGGGACAGGGGCAGGCGAGCAGTACTTC
TRBV6-1	-	TRBJ1-4	-	CASSDGWYNEKLFF	TGTGCCAGCAGTGATGGGTGGTATAATGAAAAACTGTTTTTT
TRBV20-1	TRBD2	TRBJ2-3	-	CTAGETDTQYF	TGCACCGCGGGGGAGACAGATACGCAGTATTTT
TRBV5-1	-	TRBJ2-5	-	CASSLVQKETQYF	TGCGCCAGCAGCTTGGTGCAGAAAGAGACCCAGTACTTC
TRBV19	-	TRBJ2-7	-	CASSTRTGSSYEQYF	TGTGCCAGTAGTACCAGGACGGGGAGCTCCTACGAGCAGTACTTC
TRBV18	-	TRBJ1-1	-	CASSPLRGTEAFF	TGTGCCAGCTCACCACTGAGGGGAACTGAAGCTTTCTTT
TRBV7-8	TRBD1	TRBJ1-2	-	CASSSNPGQAAYGYTF	TGTGCCAGCAGCTCAAACCCGGGACAGGCCGCCTATGGCTACACCTTC
TRBV11-3	TRBD1	TRBJ2-3	-	CASSQGQGPTDTQYF	TGTGCCAGCAGCCAAGGACAGGGGCCCACAGATACGCAGTATTTT
TRBV4-1	TRBD2	TRBJ2-1	-	CASSQDGGGAGANEQFF	TGCGCCAGCAGCCAAGACGGGGGGGGCGCCGGGGCCAATGAGCAGTTCTTC
TRBV5-1	TRBD1	TRBJ2-5	-	CASSLQGAGETQYF	TGCGCCAGCAGCTTGCAGGGGGCAGGAGAGACCCAGTACTTC
TRBV28	TRBD1	TRBJ2-7	-	CASTVGGQGFREQYF	TGTGCCAGCACCGTCGGGGGACAGGGCTTTCGCGAGCAGTACTTC
TRBV10-3	TRBD1	TRBJ1-1	-	CAISEDRALYTEAFF	TGTGCCATCAGTGAGGACAGGGCCCTTTACACTGAAGCTTTCTTT
TRBV10-1	-	TRBJ2-7	once	CASSVGGGRSWEQYF	TGCGCCAGCAGTGTCGGGGGAGGCCGATCCTGGGAGCAGTACTTC
TRBV5-4	TRBD2	TRBJ2-4	-	CASSQGLAGGQNIQYF	TGTGCCAGCAGCCAGGGACTAGCGGGAGGTCAAAACATTCAGTACTTC
TRBV29-1	TRBD2	TRBJ2-5	-	CSANGLAGAYQETQYF	TGCAGCGCCAACGGACTAGCGGGGGCGTACCAAGAGACCCAGTACTTC
TRBV5-5	TRBD1	TRBJ2-7	-	CASRPQGPSYEQYF	TGTGCCAGCAGGCCACAGGGGCCGTCCTACGAGCAGTACTTC
TRBV11-2	TRBD1	TRBJ1-2	once	CASSSDRGYGYGYTF	TGTGCCAGCAGCTCGGACAGGGGGTATGGCTATGGCTACACCTTC
TRBV4-1	-	TRBJ1-2	-	CASSQFAGANYGYTF	TGCGCCAGCAGCCAATTTGCAGGGGCTAACTATGGCTACACCTTC
TRBV7-9	-	TRBJ1-3	-	CASSLGNTQGGNTIYF	TGTGCCAGCAGCCTAGGAAATACACAAGGAGGAAACACCATATATTTT
TRBV5-6	-	TRBJ2-7	-	CASSLPGHGVYEQYF	TGTGCCAGCAGCTTACCGGGACATGGAGTCTACGAGCAGTACTTC
TRBV5-1	-	TRBJ2-3	-	CASSLAGRTSTDTQYF	TGCGCCAGCAGCTTGGCCGGTAGGACAAGCACGGATACGCAGTATTTT
TRBV2	TRBD2	TRBJ2-7	-	CASSEARLAGEGEQYF	TGTGCCAGCAGTGAAGCGCGGCTAGCGGGAGAAGGCGAGCAGTACTTC
TRBV7-9	TRBD1	TRBJ2-3	-	CASRLLAGQGTDTQYF	TGTGCCAGCCGCCTCCTGGCGGGACAGGGGACAGATACGCAGTATTTT
TRBV5-4	-	TRBJ2-5	-	CASSLANIGETQYF	TGTGCCAGCAGCTTGGCCAATATAGGCGAGACCCAGTACTTC
TRBV28	-	TRBJ2-7	-	CASSLSGSRHEQYF	TGTGCCAGCAGTTTATCAGGCTCACGCCACGAGCAGTACTTC
TRBV6-6	-	TRBJ1-1	-	CASAQGSSEAFF	TGTGCCAGCGCCCAGGGGTCGTCGGAAGCTTTCTTT
TRBV19	TRBD2	TRBJ2-3	-	CASSSRGLAGTDTQYF	TGTGCCAGTAGTTCCAGAGGACTAGCGGGAACAGATACGCAGTATTTT
TRBV5-1	-	TRBJ2-2	once	CASSWGFGNLGELFF	TGCGCCAGCAGCTGGGGCTTCGGGAACCTCGGGGAGCTGTTTTTT
TRBV14	-	TRBJ2-7	-	CASSRFWPGATSRSYEQYF	TGTGCCAGCAGCCGGTTCTGGCCCGGCGCTACCTCGCGGTCCTACGAGCAGTACTTC
TRBV18	-	TRBJ2-1	few	CASSQGRGSLYTYNEQFF	TGTGCCAGCTCTCAGGGCAGGGGAAGCCTGTATACCTACAATGAGCAGTTCTTC
TRBV7-6	-	TRBJ1-1	-	CASSPSNTEAFF	TGTGCCAGCAGCCCCAGTAACACTGAAGCTTTCTTT
TRBV19	-	TRBJ2-3	once	CASTNRARSTDTQYF	TGTGCCAGTACCAATAGGGCACGTAGCACAGATACGCAGTATTTT
TRBV5-1	TRBD2	TRBJ2-5	-	CASSLGPSGREETQYF	TGCGCCAGCAGCTTGGGTCCTAGCGGGAGGGAAGAGACCCAGTACTTC
TRBV6-1	TRBD2	TRBJ2-7	-	CATRPLRGGIYEQYF	TGTGCCACTAGACCCTTGCGGGGGGGCATCTACGAGCAGTACTTC
TRBV4-1	TRBD1	TRBJ2-7	-	CASSQDRVQGQTYEQYF	TGCGCCAGCAGCCAAGATAGAGTACAGGGGCAAACCTACGAGCAGTACTTC
TRBV11-2	TRBD2	TRBJ2-7	-	CASSITSGSTTPEQYF	TGTGCCAGCAGCATCACTAGCGGGAGTACTACTCCCGAGCAGTACTTC
TRBV11-2	-	TRBJ2-5	-	CASSLSSGETQYF	TGTGCCAGCAGCTTAAGTAGCGGAGAGACCCAGTACTTC
TRBV7-2	TRBD1	TRBJ2-3	-	CASSSGTGVTDTQYF	TGTGCCAGCAGCTCTGGGACAGGGGTCACAGATACGCAGTATTTT
TRBV4-1	TRBD1	TRBJ1-2	-	CASGQEQGYGYTF	TGCGCCAGCGGACAGGAGCAGGGCTATGGCTACACCTTC
TRBV6-1	TRBD1	TRBJ1-6	once	CASMLGQLVAALHF	TGTGCCAGCATGCTGGGACAGTTAGTTGCAGCCCTCCACTTT
TRBV7-9	-	TRBJ2-2	-	CASSHPAGRTGELFF	TGTGCCAGCAGTCATCCGGCGGGGAGAACCGGGGAGCTGTTTTTT
TRBV4-3	-	TRBJ2-1	-	CASSQGSGTNEQFF	TGCGCCAGCAGCCAAGGGTCGGGAACCAATGAGCAGTTCTTC
TRBV7-2	-	TRBJ1-5	-	CASSSRTGDQPQHF	TGTGCCAGCAGCTCGCGGACCGGAGATCAGCCCCAGCATTTT
TRBV7-2	-	TRBJ1-6	-	CASSAPPGGSYNSPLHF	TGTGCCAGCAGCGCCCCACCGGGGGGCTCCTATAATTCACCCCTCCACTTT
TRBV6-6	-	TRBJ1-2	-	CASSYSEGYGYTF	TGTGCCAGCAGTTACTCGGAGGGATATGGCTACACCTTC
TRBV4-3	-	TRBJ1-2	-	CASSQETVNYGYTF	TGCGCCAGCAGCCAAGAGACAGTAAACTATGGCTACACCTTC
TRBV2	TRBD1	TRBJ1-1	-	CASSERTGPEAFF	TGTGCCAGCAGTGAAAGGACAGGCCCTGAAGCTTTCTTT
TRBV7-6	-	TRBJ2-3	-	CASSLRGPTDTQYF	TGTGCCAGCAGCTTACGCGGCCCCACAGATACGCAGTATTTT
TRBV4-1	-	TRBJ1-4	-	CASSQDKVRKDNEKLFF	TGCGCCAGCAGCCAAGATAAGGTTAGGAAGGATAATGAAAAACTGTTTTTT
TRBV30	-	TRBJ1-2	-	CAWSVPTGLTGGYTF	TGTGCCTGGAGTGTACCTACAGGGCTGACGGGGGGCTACACCTTC
TRBV7-2	TRBD1	TRBJ1-2	-	CASSLQAGQGAYGYTF	TGTGCCAGCAGCTTACAGGCGGGACAGGGGGCTTATGGCTACACCTTC